This T cell receptor beta chain was observed in a study of Ad26.COV2.S vaccination and SARS-CoV-2 variants. Only in-frame clones appear in the TCRdb table, and some are missing; sequencing was by immunoSEQ multiplex PCR. The table records about 320,000 clones, more than 70% of them present only once. The germline V gene has CDR1 LNHDA and CDR2 SQIVND (reference sequence). This CDR3 is built from 14 residues. V was cut by 6 bases and J by 0 bases, with 12 bases left in between. A single count supports this clone. The treatment denotes: roughly 18 received Ad26.COV2.S at low or high dose, single or two shots; five or six received placebo; per-sample allocation not given. Each sample was drawn 63 days after the first injection (of vaccine or placebo). Boston supplied an adult donor aged 18-55 years.

The TCR originated in a person between 18 and 65 years old who received the Ad26.COV2.S COVID-19 vaccine or a placebo. The chain recombines TRBV19 with TRBJ2-7; possibly TRBD1 for D (5 bases). This sample comprised peripheral blood, obtained in a trial of Ad26.COV2.S vaccine versus placebo. The CDR3 sequence is CASRDQGSSYEQYF. The CDR3 DNA reads as TGTGCCAGTAGGGATCAGGGAAGCTCCTACGAGCAGTACTTC.